This T cell receptor beta chain was documented in a study of neoadjuvant nivolumab and ipilimumab in lung cancer. Overall study results and limits: Only a single major-pathologic-response sample was available for clonality analysis.

This table comes from immunoSEQ multiplex PCR, and its TCRdb copy is limited to in-frame clones, with some not included. The sample contains roughly 28,000 clones, around 76% of which appear only once. V shed 1 base, J shed 5 bases, and the junction held 5 bases outside the gene matches. In germline, CDR1 is SGHRS, CDR2 YFSETQ. The CDR3 sequence is 15 residues long. Remarks on this clone: Its antigen is not known.

Sequenced material: tumor tissue, taken after neoadjuvant nivolumab, alone or with ipilimumab, at or shortly before surgery. The chain employs TRBV5-1 and TRBJ2-4; TRBD2 aligns across 8 bases. This TCR was sampled from an adult with non-small cell lung cancer. The CDR3 region has the DNA TGCGCCAGCAGCTTGAACGGGGGGGAAGAAAACATTCAGTACTTC. As protein: CASSLNGGEENIQYF.